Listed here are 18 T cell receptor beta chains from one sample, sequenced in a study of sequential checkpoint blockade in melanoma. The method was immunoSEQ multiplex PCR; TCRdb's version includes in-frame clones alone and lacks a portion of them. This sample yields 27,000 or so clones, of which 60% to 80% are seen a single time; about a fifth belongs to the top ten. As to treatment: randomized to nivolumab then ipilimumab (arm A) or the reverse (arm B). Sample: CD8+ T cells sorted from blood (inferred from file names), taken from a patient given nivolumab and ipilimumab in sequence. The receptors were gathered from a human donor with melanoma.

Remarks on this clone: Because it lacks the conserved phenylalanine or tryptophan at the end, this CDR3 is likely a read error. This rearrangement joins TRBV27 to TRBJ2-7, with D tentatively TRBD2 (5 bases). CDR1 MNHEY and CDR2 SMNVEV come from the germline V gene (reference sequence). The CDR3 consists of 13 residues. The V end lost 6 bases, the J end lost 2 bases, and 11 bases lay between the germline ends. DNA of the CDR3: TGTGCCAGCAGGGAAGACTATCCCTACGAGCAGTACCTC. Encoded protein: CASREDYPYEQYL.

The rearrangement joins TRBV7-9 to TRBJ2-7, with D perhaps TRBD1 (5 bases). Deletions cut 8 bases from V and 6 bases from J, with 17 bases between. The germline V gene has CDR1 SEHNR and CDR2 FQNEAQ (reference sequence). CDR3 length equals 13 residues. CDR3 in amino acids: CASGDWGDGEQYF. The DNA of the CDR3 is TGTGCCAGCGGCGATTGGGGCGACGGCGAGCAGTACTTC.

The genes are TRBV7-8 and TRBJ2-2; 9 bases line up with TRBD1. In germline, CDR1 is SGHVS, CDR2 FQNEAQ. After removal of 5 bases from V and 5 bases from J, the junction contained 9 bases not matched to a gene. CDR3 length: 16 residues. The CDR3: CASSPSTGGGTGELFF. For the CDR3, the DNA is TGTGCCAGCAGCCCATCGACAGGGGGTGGAACCGGGGAGCTGTTTTTT.

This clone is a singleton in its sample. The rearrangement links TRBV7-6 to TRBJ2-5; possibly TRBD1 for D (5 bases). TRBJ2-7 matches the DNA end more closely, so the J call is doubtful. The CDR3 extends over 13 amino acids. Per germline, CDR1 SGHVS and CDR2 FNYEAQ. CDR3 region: CASSLTGFYEQYF. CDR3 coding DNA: TGTGCCAGCAGCTTAACAGGCTTCTACGAGCAGTACTTC.

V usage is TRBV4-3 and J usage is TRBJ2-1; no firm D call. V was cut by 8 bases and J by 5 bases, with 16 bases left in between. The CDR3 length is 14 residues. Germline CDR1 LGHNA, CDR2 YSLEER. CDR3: CASGPGAYNNEQFF. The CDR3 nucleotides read TGCGCCAGCGGCCCTGGAGCTTACAACAATGAGCAGTTCTTC.

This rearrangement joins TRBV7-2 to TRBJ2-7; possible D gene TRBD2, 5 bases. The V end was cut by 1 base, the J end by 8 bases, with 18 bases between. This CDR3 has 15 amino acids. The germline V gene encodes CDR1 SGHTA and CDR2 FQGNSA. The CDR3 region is CASSLGGLASGKQYF. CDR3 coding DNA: TGTGCCAGCAGCTTAGGCGGGCTAGCCTCCGGGAAGCAGTACTTC. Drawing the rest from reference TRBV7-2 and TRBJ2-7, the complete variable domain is GAGVSQSPSNKVTEKGKDVELRCDPISGHTALYWYRQSLGQGLEFLIYFQGNSAPDKSGLPSDRFSAERTGGSVSTLTIQRTQQEDSAVYLCASSLGGLASGKQYFGPGTRLTVT.

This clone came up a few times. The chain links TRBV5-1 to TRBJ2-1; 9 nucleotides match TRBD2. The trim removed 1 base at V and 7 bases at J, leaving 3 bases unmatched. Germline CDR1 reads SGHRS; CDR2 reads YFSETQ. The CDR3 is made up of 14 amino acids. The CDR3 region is CASSLSGGQNEQFF. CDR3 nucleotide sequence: TGCGCCAGCAGCTTGAGCGGGGGGCAGAATGAGCAGTTCTTC.

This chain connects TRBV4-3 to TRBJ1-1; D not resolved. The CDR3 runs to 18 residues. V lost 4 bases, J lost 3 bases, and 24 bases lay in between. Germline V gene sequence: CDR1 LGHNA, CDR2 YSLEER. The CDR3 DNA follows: TGCGCCAGCAGCCCGAATCAAGGGAGCTACGGGCTGCACACTGAAGCTTTCTTT. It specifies CASSPNQGSYGLHTEAFF.

The CDR3 sequence is CASSSFGDTQYF. CDR3 coding DNA: TGTGCCAGCAGCTCCTTTGGCGATACGCAGTATTTT. The J gene is TRBJ2-3, the V gene TRBV13, with D unresolved. Germline loops: CDR1 PRHDT, CDR2 FYEKMQ (reference sequence). CDR3 length: 12 residues. With 4 bases removed from V and 6 bases from J, the gap between germline ends came to 8 bases.

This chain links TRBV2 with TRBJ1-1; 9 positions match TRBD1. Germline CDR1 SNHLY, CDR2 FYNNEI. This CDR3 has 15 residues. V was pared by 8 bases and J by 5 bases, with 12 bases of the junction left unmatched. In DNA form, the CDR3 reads TGTGCCAGCTTTCCGGGACAGGGAGAGGGAACTGAAGCTTTCTTT. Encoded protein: CASFPGQGEGTEAFF.

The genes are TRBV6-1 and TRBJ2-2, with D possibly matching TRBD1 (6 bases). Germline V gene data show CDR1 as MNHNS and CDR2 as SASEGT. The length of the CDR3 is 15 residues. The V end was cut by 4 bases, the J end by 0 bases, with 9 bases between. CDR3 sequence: CASSVWTANTGELFF. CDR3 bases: TGTGCCAGCAGTGTATGGACAGCGAACACCGGGGAGCTGTTTTTT.

CDR3 amino acids: CASRPQGGQPQHF. In nucleotides, the CDR3 is TGTGCCAGCAGGCCCCAGGGTGGTCAGCCCCAGCATTTT. The chain links TRBV27 to TRBJ1-5, with a tentative D call TRBD1 (5 bases). This CDR3 region has 13 residues. V was pared by 6 bases and J by 6 bases, with 12 bases between. CDR1 and CDR2 from the germline V gene are MNHEY and SMNVEV (reference sequence).

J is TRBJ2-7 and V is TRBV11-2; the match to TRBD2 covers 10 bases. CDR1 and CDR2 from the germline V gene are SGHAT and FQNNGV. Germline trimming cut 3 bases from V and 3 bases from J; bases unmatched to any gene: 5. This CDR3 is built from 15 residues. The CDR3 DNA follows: TGTGCCAGCAGCTTCGGTCTAGCGGGAGTCTACGAGCAGTACTTC. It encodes CASSFGLAGVYEQYF.

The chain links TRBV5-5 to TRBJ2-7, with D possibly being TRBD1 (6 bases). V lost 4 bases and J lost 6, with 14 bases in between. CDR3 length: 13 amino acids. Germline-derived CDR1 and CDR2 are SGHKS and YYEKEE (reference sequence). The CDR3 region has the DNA TGTGCCAGCAGCCTCCAGGACAGCCCCGAGCAGTACTTC. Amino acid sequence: CASSLQDSPEQYF.

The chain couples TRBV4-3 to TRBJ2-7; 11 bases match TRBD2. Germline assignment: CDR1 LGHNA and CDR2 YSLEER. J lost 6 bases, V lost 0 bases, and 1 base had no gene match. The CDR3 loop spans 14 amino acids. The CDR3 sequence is CASSQELAGVEQYF. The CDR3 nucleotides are TGCGCCAGCAGCCAAGAACTAGCGGGAGTCGAGCAGTACTTC.

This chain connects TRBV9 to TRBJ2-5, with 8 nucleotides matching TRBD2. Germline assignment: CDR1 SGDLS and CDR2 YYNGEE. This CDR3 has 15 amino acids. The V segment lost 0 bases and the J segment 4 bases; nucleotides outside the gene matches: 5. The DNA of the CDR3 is TGTGCCAGCAGCGTAGGGTTCGGGGGGGGAGAGACCCAGTACTTC. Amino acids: CASSVGFGGGETQYF. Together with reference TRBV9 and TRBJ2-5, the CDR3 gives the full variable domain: DSGVTQTPKHLITATGQRVTLRCSPRSGDLSVYWYQQSLDQGLQFLIQYYNGEERAKGNILERFSAQQFPDLHSELNLSSLELGDSALYFCASSVGFGGGETQYFGPGTRLLVL.

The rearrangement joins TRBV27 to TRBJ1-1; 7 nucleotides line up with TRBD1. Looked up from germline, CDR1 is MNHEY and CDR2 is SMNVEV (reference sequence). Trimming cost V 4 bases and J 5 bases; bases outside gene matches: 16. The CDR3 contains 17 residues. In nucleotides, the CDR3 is TGTGCCAGCAGTTCCCTAAGGACAGGATTGGGGGTGACTGAAGCTTTCTTT. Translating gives CASSSLRTGLGVTEAFF.

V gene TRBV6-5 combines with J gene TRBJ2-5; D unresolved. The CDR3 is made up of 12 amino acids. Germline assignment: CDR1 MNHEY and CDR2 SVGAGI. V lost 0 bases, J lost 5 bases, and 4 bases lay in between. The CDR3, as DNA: TGTGCCAGCAGTTACTCGAGGGAGACCCAGTACTTC. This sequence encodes CASSYSRETQYF.